This T cell receptor beta chain was profiled in a study of T cells in Graves' hyperthyroidism and ophthalmopathy. V lost 3 bases to trimming and J lost 4 bases; unmatched junction nucleotides: 7. The germline gives CDR1 DFQATT, CDR2 SNEGSKA (reference sequence). The CDR3 contains 14 residues. TCR beta CDR3 regions were amplified from RNA. Initially, a first-round RT-PCR of the TCR CDR3 employed the HTBI primer set. A single record per CDR3 protein comes from TCRdb applying MiXCR to the multiplex PCR reads. The data hold roughly 96,000 distinct CDR3 sequences, with 51% observed a single time. Study conclusions and caveats: Most clonotypes expanded in the thyroid (above 0.001) were also present in blood. Onset of ophthalmopathy came a median roughly 6.5 months after the model predicted it.

This clonotype was picked up many times. What it recognizes is unknown. Sequenced material: blood. This clonotype was sampled from a middle-aged woman with Graves' hyperthyroidism. The rearrangement links TRBV20-1 to TRBJ1-2; the match to TRBD1 covers 8 bases. CDR3 DNA: TGCAGTGCTAGGGAACAGGGGGTGGTCTATGGCTACACCTTC. This gives the protein CSAREQGVVYGYTF.